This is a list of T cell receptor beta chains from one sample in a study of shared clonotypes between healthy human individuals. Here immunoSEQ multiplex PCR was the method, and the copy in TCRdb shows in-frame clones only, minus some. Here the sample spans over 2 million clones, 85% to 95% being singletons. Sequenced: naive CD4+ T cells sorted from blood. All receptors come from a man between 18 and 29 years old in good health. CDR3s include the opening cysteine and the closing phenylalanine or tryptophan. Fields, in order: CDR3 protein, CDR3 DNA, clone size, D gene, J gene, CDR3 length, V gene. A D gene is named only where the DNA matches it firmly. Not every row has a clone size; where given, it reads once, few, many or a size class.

CDR3 protein: CASSPDFSPLHF
CDR3 DNA: TGTGCCAGCTCACCCGACTTTTCACCCCTCCACTTT
clone size: -
D gene: -
J gene: TRBJ1-6
CDR3 length: 12
V gene: TRBV18

CDR3 protein: CASSLRGRSDNEQFF
CDR3 DNA: TGTGCCAGCAGCTTGCGGGGGCGGTCGGACAATGAGCAGTTCTTC
clone size: -
D gene: -
J gene: TRBJ2-1
CDR3 length: 15
V gene: TRBV7-2

CDR3 protein: CASSRTATNEKLFF
CDR3 DNA: TGTGCCAGTAGCAGGACAGCAACTAATGAAAAACTGTTTTTT
clone size: -
D gene: -
J gene: TRBJ1-4
CDR3 length: 14
V gene: TRBV19

CDR3 protein: CASRALLAYQETQYF
CDR3 DNA: TGTGCCAGCAGGGCCCTACTAGCGTACCAAGAGACCCAGTACTTC
clone size: -
D gene: TRBD2
J gene: TRBJ2-5
CDR3 length: 15
V gene: TRBV27

CDR3 protein: CATQGVNTEAFF
CDR3 DNA: TGTGCCACCCAGGGGGTGAACACTGAAGCTTTCTTT
clone size: -
D gene: TRBD1
J gene: TRBJ1-1
CDR3 length: 12
V gene: TRBV2

CDR3 protein: CASTGGQGSSNIQYF
CDR3 DNA: TGTGCCAGCACCGGTGGACAGGGTTCGTCAAACATTCAGTACTTC
clone size: -
D gene: TRBD1
J gene: TRBJ2-4
CDR3 length: 15
V gene: TRBV6-1

CDR3 protein: CASSQPIWREGLTDTQYF
CDR3 DNA: TGCGCCAGCAGCCAACCCATCTGGCGGGAGGGCTTAACAGATACGCAGTATTTT
clone size: -
D gene: TRBD2
J gene: TRBJ2-3
CDR3 length: 18
V gene: TRBV4-1

CDR3 protein: CASSPFEAAYNEQFF
CDR3 DNA: TGTGCCAGCAGCCCCTTTGAGGCGGCCTACAATGAGCAGTTCTTC
clone size: -
D gene: -
J gene: TRBJ2-1
CDR3 length: 15
V gene: TRBV11-2

CDR3 protein: CASTPGGRQETQYF
CDR3 DNA: TGTGCCAGCACCCCGGGGGGCCGACAAGAGACCCAGTACTTC
clone size: -
D gene: -
J gene: TRBJ2-5
CDR3 length: 14
V gene: TRBV28

CDR3 protein: CASGLSRNFLTNTGELFF
CDR3 DNA: TGTGCTAGTGGTTTGTCCAGGAACTTTTTGACAAACACCGGGGAGCTGTTTTTT
clone size: -
D gene: -
J gene: TRBJ2-2
CDR3 length: 18
V gene: TRBV12-5

CDR3 protein: CASSYSTGAVGETQYF
CDR3 DNA: TGTGCCAGCAGTTACTCGACAGGGGCGGTTGGAGAGACCCAGTACTTC
clone size: -
D gene: TRBD1
J gene: TRBJ2-5
CDR3 length: 16
V gene: TRBV6-5

CDR3 protein: CASSPQGAGQETQYF
CDR3 DNA: TGTGCCAGCAGCCCCCAGGGGGCAGGGCAAGAGACCCAGTACTTC
clone size: -
D gene: TRBD1
J gene: TRBJ2-5
CDR3 length: 15
V gene: TRBV6-6

CDR3 protein: CASSLGTGSETQYF
CDR3 DNA: TGTGCCAGCAGCCTTGGGACAGGGTCAGAGACCCAGTACTTC
clone size: -
D gene: TRBD1
J gene: TRBJ2-5
CDR3 length: 14
V gene: TRBV2

CDR3 protein: CSAVKQETQYF
CDR3 DNA: TGCAGTGCGGTAAAACAAGAGACCCAGTACTTC
clone size: many
D gene: -
J gene: TRBJ2-5
CDR3 length: 11
V gene: TRBV20-1

CDR3 protein: CASSSGTSGGTDTQYF
CDR3 DNA: TGTGCCAGCAGTTCAGGGACTAGCGGGGGCACAGATACGCAGTATTTT
clone size: once
D gene: TRBD2
J gene: TRBJ2-3
CDR3 length: 16
V gene: TRBV6-6

CDR3 protein: CSVWTSIWNEQFF
CDR3 DNA: TGCAGCGTTTGGACTTCCATCTGGAATGAGCAGTTCTTC
clone size: -
D gene: -
J gene: TRBJ2-1
CDR3 length: 13
V gene: TRBV29-1

CDR3 protein: CASSYSGPSAKNIQYF
CDR3 DNA: TGTGCCAGCAGTTACTCGGGGCCATCGGCCAAAAACATTCAGTACTTC
clone size: -
D gene: -
J gene: TRBJ2-4
CDR3 length: 16
V gene: TRBV6-5

CDR3 protein: CASSSAGIRYYGYTF
CDR3 DNA: TGTGCCAGCAGCTCAGCGGGGATTAGGTACTATGGCTACACCTTC
clone size: -
D gene: -
J gene: TRBJ1-2
CDR3 length: 15
V gene: TRBV28

CDR3 protein: CASSPGGGTYGYTF
CDR3 DNA: TGTGCCAGCAGCCCAGGGGGGGGAACGTATGGCTACACCTTC
clone size: -
D gene: TRBD1
J gene: TRBJ1-2
CDR3 length: 14
V gene: TRBV9

CDR3 protein: CASYRGYEQYF
CDR3 DNA: TGCGCCTCGTACCGAGGATACGAGCAGTACTTC
clone size: -
D gene: -
J gene: TRBJ2-7
CDR3 length: 11
V gene: TRBV4-3

CDR3 protein: CASSQRGFGANVLTF
CDR3 DNA: TGTGCCAGCAGCCAAAGGGGGTTCGGGGCCAACGTCCTGACTTTC
clone size: -
D gene: -
J gene: TRBJ2-6
CDR3 length: 15
V gene: TRBV6-5

CDR3 protein: CASARRVFTDTQYF
CDR3 DNA: TGTGCCAGCGCGCGTCGGGTCTTCACAGATACGCAGTATTTT
clone size: once
D gene: -
J gene: TRBJ2-3
CDR3 length: 14
V gene: TRBV6-5

CDR3 protein: CASSLATENTEAFF
CDR3 DNA: TGCGCCAGCAGCTTGGCCACAGAGAACACTGAAGCTTTCTTT
clone size: -
D gene: -
J gene: TRBJ1-1
CDR3 length: 14
V gene: TRBV5-1

CDR3 protein: CASSEGASTNEKLFF
CDR3 DNA: TGTGCCAGCAGTGAGGGGGCTTCAACTAATGAAAAACTGTTTTTT
clone size: once
D gene: -
J gene: TRBJ1-4
CDR3 length: 15
V gene: TRBV6-1

CDR3 protein: CASSVAGDYGYTF
CDR3 DNA: TGCGCCAGCAGTGTGGCAGGTGATTATGGCTACACCTTC
clone size: -
D gene: -
J gene: TRBJ1-2
CDR3 length: 13
V gene: TRBV5-1

CDR3 protein: CASSLSETASAEQYF
CDR3 DNA: TGTGCCAGCAGCTTATCGGAAACAGCCTCCGCCGAGCAGTACTTC
clone size: -
D gene: -
J gene: TRBJ2-7
CDR3 length: 15
V gene: TRBV7-8

CDR3 protein: CASSHVSGPIPYEQYF
CDR3 DNA: TGCGCCAGCAGCCATGTATCTGGCCCCATCCCCTACGAGCAGTACTTC
clone size: -
D gene: -
J gene: TRBJ2-7
CDR3 length: 16
V gene: TRBV4-1

CDR3 protein: CASSTELLGKNEKLFF
CDR3 DNA: TGTGCCAGCAGTACCGAACTCTTGGGGAAGAATGAAAAACTGTTTTTT
clone size: -
D gene: -
J gene: TRBJ1-4
CDR3 length: 16
V gene: TRBV28

CDR3 protein: CAISESGYGYTF
CDR3 DNA: TGTGCCATCAGTGAGTCAGGGTATGGCTACACCTTC
clone size: -
D gene: -
J gene: TRBJ1-2
CDR3 length: 12
V gene: TRBV10-3

CDR3 protein: CASSWDRGRMSYEQYF
CDR3 DNA: TGTGCCAGCAGTTGGGACAGGGGGCGCATGTCCTACGAGCAGTACTTC
clone size: -
D gene: TRBD1
J gene: TRBJ2-7
CDR3 length: 16
V gene: TRBV6-5

CDR3 protein: CASSSEQIYNEQFF
CDR3 DNA: TGCGCCAGCAGCTCTGAACAGATTTACAATGAGCAGTTCTTC
clone size: -
D gene: -
J gene: TRBJ2-1
CDR3 length: 14
V gene: TRBV5-1

CDR3 protein: CASRQPTGGEQYF
CDR3 DNA: TGTGCCAGCAGGCAACCTACAGGGGGCGAGCAGTACTTC
clone size: -
D gene: TRBD1
J gene: TRBJ2-7
CDR3 length: 13
V gene: TRBV7-2

CDR3 protein: CAWTRTGATQFF
CDR3 DNA: TGTGCCTGGACTCGGACAGGGGCCACGCAGTTCTTC
clone size: -
D gene: TRBD1
J gene: TRBJ2-1
CDR3 length: 12
V gene: TRBV30

CDR3 protein: CASRPDANSGNTIYF
CDR3 DNA: TGCGCCAGCAGACCGGACGCAAACTCTGGAAACACCATATATTTT
clone size: -
D gene: -
J gene: TRBJ1-3
CDR3 length: 15
V gene: TRBV5-1

CDR3 protein: CASTGGGNTGELFF
CDR3 DNA: TGTGCCAGCACTGGCGGAGGTAACACCGGGGAGCTGTTTTTT
clone size: -
D gene: -
J gene: TRBJ2-2
CDR3 length: 14
V gene: TRBV28

CDR3 protein: CASSGQGNSGNTIYF
CDR3 DNA: TGTGCCAGCAGTGGCCAGGGAAACTCTGGAAACACCATATATTTT
clone size: -
D gene: -
J gene: TRBJ1-3
CDR3 length: 15
V gene: TRBV6-1

CDR3 protein: CASSFDGGSTEAFF
CDR3 DNA: TGTGCCAGCAGCTTTGATGGGGGGTCCACTGAAGCTTTCTTT
clone size: -
D gene: -
J gene: TRBJ1-1
CDR3 length: 14
V gene: TRBV7-9

CDR3 protein: CASSLAPITEAFF
CDR3 DNA: TGTGCCAGCAGCTTAGCGCCGATCACTGAAGCTTTCTTT
clone size: -
D gene: -
J gene: TRBJ1-1
CDR3 length: 13
V gene: TRBV7-9

CDR3 protein: CASSLEGADYGYTF
CDR3 DNA: TGCGCCAGCAGCCTGGAAGGGGCGGACTATGGCTACACCTTC
clone size: once
D gene: -
J gene: TRBJ1-2
CDR3 length: 14
V gene: TRBV5-1

CDR3 protein: CASHEQGSEQYF
CDR3 DNA: TGTGCCAGTCATGAACAGGGAAGCGAGCAGTACTTC
clone size: -
D gene: -
J gene: TRBJ2-7
CDR3 length: 12
V gene: TRBV2